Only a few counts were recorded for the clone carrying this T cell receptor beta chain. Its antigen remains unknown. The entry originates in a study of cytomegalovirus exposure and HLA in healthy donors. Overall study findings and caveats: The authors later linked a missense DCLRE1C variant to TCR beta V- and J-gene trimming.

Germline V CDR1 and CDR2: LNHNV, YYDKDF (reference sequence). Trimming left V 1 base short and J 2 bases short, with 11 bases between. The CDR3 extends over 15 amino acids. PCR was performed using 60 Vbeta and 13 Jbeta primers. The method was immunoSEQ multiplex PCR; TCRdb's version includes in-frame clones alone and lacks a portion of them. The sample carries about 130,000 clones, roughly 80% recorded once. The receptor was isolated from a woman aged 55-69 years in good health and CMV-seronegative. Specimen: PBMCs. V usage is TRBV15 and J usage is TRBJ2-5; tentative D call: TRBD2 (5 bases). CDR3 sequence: CATSRGTRDQETQYF. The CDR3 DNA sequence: TGTGCCACCAGCAGAGGTACTCGGGATCAAGAGACCCAGTACTTC. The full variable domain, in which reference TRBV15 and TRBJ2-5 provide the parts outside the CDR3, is DAMVIQNPRYQVTQFGKPVTLSCSQTLNHNVMYWYQQKSSQAPKLLFHYYDKDFNNEADTPDNFQSRRPNTSFCFLDIRSPGLGDTAMYLCATSRGTRDQETQYFGPGTRLLVL.